Listed below are T cell receptor beta chains from one sample, sequenced in a study of blood T cell repertoires in COVID-19. Produced via immunoSEQ multiplex PCR; TCRdb's table is partial and in-frame only. The data hold about 190,000 clones, with around 90% observed a single time. Sequenced: peripheral blood. The receptors here all came from a man aged 40-50 years with active or convalescent COVID-19. Both conserved end residues are part of each CDR3. The D gene is left open where the match is weak.

V gene	D gene	J gene	CDR3 protein
TRBV5-1	TRBD2	TRBJ2-3	CASSLGLGRGGPDTQYF
TRBV18	.	TRBJ2-6	CASSPQQGVPGANVLTF
TRBV30	.	TRBJ1-3	CAWSSGSSGNTIYF
TRBV18	TRBD1	TRBJ1-3	CASSPPKGQGNTIYF
TRBV28	TRBD1	TRBJ1-2	CASSLRLEAGTGTNYGYTF
TRBV28	TRBD1	TRBJ1-5	CASTDRGNQPQHF
TRBV9	TRBD1	TRBJ1-6	CASNRGDSPLHF
TRBV27	.	TRBJ2-3	CASTPVGGEVKDTQYF
TRBV6-5	.	TRBJ1-3	CASSSGLPSSGNTIYF
TRBV24-1	.	TRBJ1-5	CATSAVSNQPQHF
TRBV10-3	TRBD2	TRBJ2-5	CAIGRLAGTTSVETQYF
TRBV6-5	TRBD1	TRBJ1-2	CASSSRQGRRNYGYTF
TRBV7-3	.	TRBJ2-5	CASSLIKGETQYF
TRBV24-1	.	TRBJ1-1	CATMLGDMNTEAFF
TRBV28	.	TRBJ1-4	CAIGLGADEKLFF
TRBV13	.	TRBJ2-7	CASSLGQVLSYEQYF
TRBV30	.	TRBJ1-1	CAWSVRGGTEAFF
TRBV27	TRBD1	TRBJ1-2	CASSLGRGFYGYTF
TRBV21-1	.	TRBJ1-4	CASSRTGIEKLFF
TRBV5-3	TRBD1	TRBJ1-4	CARSWPGQETTNEKLFF
TRBV30	.	TRBJ1-4	CAWSVPRTTNEKLFF
TRBV6-1	.	TRBJ2-7	CASSEKGPYEQYF
TRBV19	.	TRBJ1-1	CASSINAASDTEAFF
TRBV19	.	TRBJ2-3	CASSIFLVPTTDTQYF
TRBV28	TRBD1	TRBJ1-4	CASSFSGTGSGSEKLFF
TRBV30	.	TRBJ1-5	CAWSNSGDQPQHF
TRBV4-1	.	TRBJ1-1	CASSQEPGMNTEAFF
TRBV20-1	TRBD2	TRBJ2-1	CSASGGDPSSYNEQFF
TRBV11-2	TRBD2	TRBJ2-3	CASSSGLAGARSTDTQYF
TRBV21-1	.	TRBJ2-7	CASFQLRGGHEQYF
TRBV7-9	.	TRBJ2-3	CASRGRSSTDTQYF
TRBV30	.	TRBJ1-1	CAWMGDFPFMNTEAFF
TRBV28	.	TRBJ1-2	CASNNKFYGYTF
TRBV25-1	.	TRBJ1-1	CASREAQGTEAFF
TRBV28	TRBD1	TRBJ2-3	CASSLLQGSSYF
TRBV7-2	.	TRBJ2-3	CASSLELVPHTDTQYF
TRBV5-4	.	TRBJ2-7	CASSSPLGDYEQYF
TRBV6-5	TRBD1	TRBJ1-3	CASRPDRGPGNTIYF
TRBV6-5	.	TRBJ1-1	CATAQGGTEAFF
TRBV5-4	.	TRBJ1-2	CASSLGAGYGYTF
TRBV5-3	.	TRBJ2-1	CARSLALLEDEQFF
TRBV7-2	TRBD2	TRBJ2-1	CASSWGLAFNDEQFF
TRBV7-2	TRBD1	TRBJ1-6	CASSKQPTGQVGGNTPLHF